The text below deals with one T cell receptor (beta chain). These data originate in a study of shared clonotypes between healthy human individuals. The CDR3 has 18 residues. Germline V gene data show CDR1 as PRHDT and CDR2 as FYEKMQ (reference sequence). V was trimmed by 3 bases and J by 3 bases, leaving 21 bases between them. Each sorted subset replicate got 200 ng genomic DNA, tens of thousands of genomes. Generated by immunoSEQ multiplex PCR, the TCRdb table keeps only in-frame clones and is missing some. The sample lists approximately 100,000 clones, around 68% occurring once. This chain connects TRBV13 to TRBJ2-1; D gene ambiguous. This TCR was sampled from a woman in her twenties or thirties in good health. The specimen sequenced was memory CD8+ T cells sorted from blood. Noted subset: CD45RO+ cells pooled with CCR7-negative TemRA cells. The CDR3 nucleotides read TGTGCCAGCAGCTTGGGCTTAGGGTCGAGGCAAAGCTACAATGAGCAGTTCTTC. Amino acid sequence: CASSLGLGSRQSYNEQFF.